This TCR beta chain was sequenced for a study of tumor-infiltrating lymphocytes in primary liver carcinoma. Study-wide context: Staged T1-T3 N0M0, the tumors had sizes that ranged from 4.2 to 10 cm across. Notes on the study in general: Overlap in tumor-adjacent and tumor-blood pairs fell below that of tumor region pairs.

The tissue used was unsorted bulk material of roughly 17-34 mg. RNA and DNA were co-extracted from it with the AllPrep DNA/RNA mini kit. About this clonotype itself: Its antigen is not identified.

TCR beta cDNA was made from around 520 ng total RNA with a constant-region primer. Sequencing libraries for TCR beta derived from three nested multiplex PCR rounds that used slightly modified ARM-PCR. TCRdb re-analysed the multiplex PCR reads in MiXCR, keeping a single row per CDR3 protein. The sample lists some 95,000 distinct CDR3 sequences; around 68% were seen once. The TCR sequence derives from a man aged 35-49 years with primary liver carcinoma and hepatitis B virus infection. Sequencing input: tumor-adjacent normal liver tissue.

CDR3 residues: CASSWDGSYEQYF. The CDR3 DNA is TGCGCCAGCTCTTGGGACGGGTCCTACGAGCAGTACTTC. This chain connects TRBV10-1 to TRBJ2-7; tentatively, D is TRBD1 or TRBD2 (5 bases each). CDR3 length equals 13 residues. CDR1 is WNHNN, CDR2 SYGVQD, per germline (reference sequence). The V end was cut by 8 bases, the J end by 1 base, with 12 bases between.